This TCR beta chain was identified in a study of T cell responses to AZD1222 COVID-19 vaccine (dated by TCRdb to about 2021). The study in broad terms: A total of 230 to 250 trial participants underwent TCR sequencing, of whom 207 received two doses of AZD1222 and about 25 received two doses of the MenACWY control vaccine. Trial participants were enrolled by age into subgroups of 18-55, 56-69 and 70-plus years, and about 150, 27 and 61 TCR-sequenced participants, respectively, were included in these subgroups. General study outcomes and caveats: Nearly half of unique spike-specific TCRs reportedly recognized epitopes outside regions mutated in the B.1.351 and B.1.1.7 variants. Only five or six AZD1222 recipients were SARS-CoV-2 seropositive at baseline, limiting conclusions about previously exposed vaccinees. Most participants were white British and females outnumbered males, and the authors suggested that clonal diversity may have been underestimated. In the small 56-69-year group, the increase in depth fell short of significance, most likely because of low power. CD4 TCRs associated with the vaccine covered the entire spike protein, and the dominant responses were in regions 160-218 and 743-854. After two AZD1222 doses, both the breadth and the depth of spike-specific TCRs were significantly higher than at day 0 and than in MenACWY recipients. Because no day 14 peak-response samples were available, the repertoires could be characterized only after the peak T cell response.

This clone was detected a few times. Its antigen is not yet known. Base quality data are lacking; no much larger clone is found one base away. The CDR3 regions of human TCRbeta chains were subjected to immunosequencing. The authors processed their data as follows. Repertoire TCRs were checked for matches against a reference library of SARS-CoV-2-specific TCRs that had been generated using the MIRA antigen-specificity platform. Breadth meant the fraction of unique TCRs that were SARS-CoV-2-associated, whereas depth meant the fraction of total T cells that were SARS-CoV-2-associated. Using the MIRA data, each spike-specific TCR was assigned both to the spike region to which the TCR was reactive and to a CD4 or CD8 class. Log10-transformed breadth and depth values were compared by one-way ANOVA with Sidak's multiple comparisons tests. TCRdb obtained this table from immuneACCESS and retained in-frame rearrangements with V and J assigned. These tables miss some clones; where compared with another copy, unresolved V genes account for less than half of the shortfall, and the remainder is unexplained. Clone size and V and J calls were adopted from that table, with D and trimming inferred from the DNA. This sample gives 150,000 or so clones in total; about nine tenths of them show up just once. Under 4% of the sample comes from the top ten.

Reading the label with the study, this specimen's time point is: about 28 days (+/-7) after the second vaccine dose. Because spike-specific TCR depth and breadth did not differ between the two schedules, AZD1222 recipients who got a second dose at roughly 4 weeks were pooled with those who got a second dose at roughly 12 weeks. Vaccinee samples were obtained from the UK trials COV001 and COV002, which included a single-blind randomized controlled phase 2/3 trial of AZD1222 (ChAdOx1 nCoV-19) in healthy adults. For TCRbeta chain sequencing, PBMC samples from trial participants were taken at day 0 and at day 28 after the second dose. This TCR came from an adult who received the AZD1222 COVID-19 vaccine. The input for sequencing was peripheral blood, taken 28 days after the second AZD1222 dose.

The sequenced DNA is TGTGCCAGCTTTCTGGTGCGGGAGAGGATCAATGAGCAGTTCTTC. This yields the protein CASFLVRERINEQFF. Recombination linked TRBV2 to TRBJ2-1; 7 central nucleotides agree with TRBD2. CDR1 SNHLY and CDR2 FYNNEI are derived from the germline V gene. The junction shows trimming of 8 bases on V and 6 bases on J, and the gene matches do not reach 13 bases of it. Reading from cysteine to phenylalanine, the CDR3 counts 15 amino acids. The sequence is cut down to CDR3 DNA, 45 bases in frame from base 1.